These 21 T cell receptor beta chains were all obtained from the same sample, sequenced in a study of blood T cell repertoires in COVID-19. Only in-frame clones appear in the TCRdb table, and some are missing; sequencing was by immunoSEQ multiplex PCR. Of under 300,000 clones in the sample, about nine tenths were seen once. The material sequenced was PBMCs or T cells enriched from blood (not recorded which). Receptors originate from a man between 18 and 35 years old who had recovered from COVID-19.

This chain connects TRBV2 to TRBJ1-1, with 7 positions matching TRBD1. The CDR3 sequence is 15 residues long. V was pared by 6 bases and J by 0 bases, with 7 bases of the junction left unmatched. Per germline, CDR1 SNHLY and CDR2 FYNNEI. The CDR3 nucleotides are TGTGCCAGCAGACGGGACAGCAGACTGAACACTGAAGCTTTCTTT. It translates to CASRRDSRLNTEAFF.

This chain uses TRBV5-1 with TRBJ2-1; TRBD2 aligns across 10 bases. Trimming took 4 bases from V and 0 from J; bases not matched to a gene: 7. Germline V gene lookup returns CDR1 SGHRS and CDR2 YFSETQ. The CDR3 extends over 17 amino acids. The CDR3 sequence: CASSPDTSGASYNEQFF. The CDR3 DNA reads TGCGCCAGCAGCCCCGATACTAGCGGGGCCTCCTACAATGAGCAGTTCTTC.

The rearrangement links TRBV5-1 to TRBJ2-7, with TRBD2 matching over 7 bases. CDR1 SGHRS and CDR2 YFSETQ come from the germline V gene. The CDR3 is 15 residues long. Unmatched junction bases numbered 6, after V lost 0 bases and J lost 3 bases. CDR3 coding DNA: TGCGCCAGCAGCTTGGTATCTAGCGGTGACTACGAGCAGTACTTC. Its translation: CASSLVSSGDYEQYF. Looking up the rest from reference TRBV5-1 and TRBJ2-7 gives the full variable domain: KAGVTQTPRYLIKTRGQQVTLSCSPISGHRSVSWYQQTPGQGLQFLFEYFSETQRNKGNFPGRFSGRQFSNSRSEMNVSTLELGDSALYLCASSLVSSGDYEQYFGPGTRLTVT.

The genes are TRBV7-3 and TRBJ1-6; tentatively, D is TRBD1 (6 bases). V gave up 2 bases and J gave up 5 bases, with 7 bases separating them. Germline V CDR1 and CDR2: SGHTA, FQGTGA. The CDR3 is 14 residues long. CDR3 sequence: CASSLQGNNSPLHF. CDR3 nucleotide sequence: TGTGCCAGCAGCTTACAGGGGAATAATTCACCCCTCCACTTT.

The chain links TRBV2 to TRBJ1-6; 8 bases are a match to TRBD1. The V gene's germline CDR1 is SNHLY and CDR2 FYNNEI. The CDR3 is made up of 16 amino acids. After removal of 5 bases from V and 7 bases from J, the junction contained 10 bases not matched to a gene. The CDR3 region is CASSPRGTGANSPLHF. For the CDR3, the DNA is TGTGCCAGCAGTCCAAGGGGGACAGGAGCGAATTCACCCCTCCACTTT.

This chain connects TRBV19 to TRBJ2-5; 9 nucleotides align to TRBD1. The ends lost 6 bases at V and 1 base at J; junction bases unmatched: 3. The germline CDR1 and CDR2 sequences are LNHDA and SQIVND (reference sequence). CDR3 length: 14 amino acids. The CDR3 region is CASSRDRAQETQYF. The CDR3 DNA sequence: TGTGCCAGTAGCCGGGACAGGGCCCAAGAGACCCAGTACTTC.

The table lists this clone with a few counts. V usage is TRBV30 and J usage is TRBJ1-1; D unresolved. Deletions cut 2 bases from V and 0 bases from J, with 7 bases between. Germline assignment: CDR1 GTSNPN and CDR2 SVGIG (reference sequence). The CDR3 sequence is 13 residues long. DNA for the CDR3: TGTGCCTGGAGTTCGAACATGAACACTGAAGCTTTCTTT. Protein product: CAWSSNMNTEAFF.

This sequence joins TRBV24-1 and TRBJ2-7, with TRBD2 matching over 7 bases. Germline-derived CDR1 and CDR2 are KGHDR and SFDVKD. This CDR3 has 13 residues. After removal of 7 bases from V and 0 bases from J, the junction contained 2 bases not matched to a gene. In nucleotides, the CDR3 is TGTGCCACCAGGGGAGGGAGCTCCTACGAGCAGTACTTC. Its translation: CATRGGSSYEQYF.

V usage is TRBV15 and J usage is TRBJ2-7; 13 positions agree with TRBD2. V lost 2 bases and J lost 5; bases outside the gene matches: 3. Germline CDR1 and CDR2: LNHNV and YYDKDF (reference sequence). The CDR3 covers 15 residues. The CDR3 loop reads CATSRSGLAGHEQYF. CDR3 DNA sequence: TGTGCCACCAGCAGATCGGGACTAGCGGGGCACGAGCAGTACTTC. Filled out from reference TRBV15 and TRBJ2-7, the complete variable domain reads DAMVIQNPRYQVTQFGKPVTLSCSQTLNHNVMYWYQQKSSQAPKLLFHYYDKDFNNEADTPDNFQSRRPNTSFCFLDIRSPGLGDTAMYLCATSRSGLAGHEQYFGPGTRLTVT.

The chain uses TRBV30 and TRBJ2-7; D is perhaps TRBD2 (6 bases). Germline V gives CDR1 GTSNPN, CDR2 SVGIG (reference sequence). The CDR3 runs to 14 residues. The ends were cut back, 0 bases at V and 3 bases at J, with 12 bases in the middle. CDR3 sequence (DNA): TGTGCCTGGAGTGTCCGGGGGTCGGTCTACGAGCAGTACTTC. This translates into CAWSVRGSVYEQYF.

V and J are TRBV11-2 and TRBJ2-3; 7 nucleotides line up with TRBD2. V gave up 3 bases and J gave up 7 bases; unmatched junction bases: 10. This CDR3 contains 15 residues. The germline gives CDR1 SGHAT, CDR2 FQNNGV. The CDR3, as DNA: TGTGCCAGCAGCTTCATCATAGCGGGTACACATACGCAGTATTTT. This sequence encodes CASSFIIAGTHTQYF.

This clone was detected ten times or more. The chain joins TRBV6-4 to TRBJ2-1, with 8 bases aligning to TRBD2. This CDR3 has 16 residues. Trimming cost V 5 bases and J 4 bases; bases outside gene matches: 10. In germline, CDR1 is MRHNA, CDR2 SNTAGT. The CDR3 reads CASSRDGSGAYNEQFF. The CDR3 bases are TGTGCCAGCAGTCGGGACGGTAGCGGGGCTTACAATGAGCAGTTCTTC.

This clone appeared once. The genes are TRBV12-3 or TRBV12-4 and TRBJ2-5; weak D call: TRBD1 (5 bases). The CDR3 runs 11 residues. V shed 7 bases and J shed 5 bases, with 8 bases lying between them. CDR3 protein: CASTPGETQYF. CDR3 bases: TGTGCCAGCACCCCAGGGGAGACCCAGTACTTC.

The chain joins TRBV7-9 to TRBJ1-4; D is uncertain. V lost 1 base, J lost 8 bases, and 14 bases lay in between. The germline CDR1 and CDR2 sequences are SEHNR and FQNEAQ (reference sequence). CDR3 length: 15 residues. CDR3 in DNA: TGTGCCAGCAGCTTAGGCCCCGAAACAGAGGAAAAACTGTTTTTT. Its translation is CASSLGPETEEKLFF.

CDR3 DNA sequence: TGCGCCAGCAGCCAACAGACAGGGGGCGCCCCCTACGAGCAGTACTTC. It translates to CASSQQTGGAPYEQYF. This chain connects TRBV4-1 to TRBJ2-7, with 10 bases identical to TRBD1. The CDR3 is 16 amino acids. From germline, CDR1 is MGHRA and CDR2 YSYEKL. Unmatched junction bases numbered 6, after V lost 2 bases and J lost 2 bases.

The chain is built from TRBV24-1 and TRBJ1-2, with TRBD1 matching over 7 bases. The CDR3 is 14 amino acids. Germline V gene lookup returns CDR1 KGHDR and CDR2 SFDVKD. V was pared by 3 bases and J by 2 bases, with 2 bases of the junction left unmatched. The CDR3 DNA reads as TGTGCCACCAGTGATGAGGACAGGAACTATGGCTACACCTTC. It encodes CATSDEDRNYGYTF.

The chain joins TRBV2 to TRBJ1-5; D is uncertain. V was trimmed by 10 bases and J by 7 bases, leaving 17 bases between them. This CDR3 is built from 13 residues. CDR1 is SNHLY and CDR2 is FYNNEI in the germline V gene. The CDR3 here is CATDGKGGQPQHF. DNA for the CDR3: TGTGCCACCGACGGTAAGGGCGGGCAGCCCCAGCATTTT.

This chain joins TRBV3-1 (or the pseudogene TRBV3-2) and TRBJ2-1, with 8 bases matching TRBD2. Germline V gives CDR1 LGHDT, CDR2 YNNKEL (reference sequence). V lost 0 bases and J lost 4; bases outside the gene matches: 2. The CDR3 covers 15 residues. CDR3 coding DNA: TGTGCCAGCAGCCAAGATAGCGGGATGTACAATGAGCAGTTCTTC. It yields the protein CASSQDSGMYNEQFF.

The chain combines TRBV4-1 with TRBJ2-2; possibly TRBD1 for D (5 bases). Trimming stripped 3 bases from V and 2 bases from J, with 7 bases between. The CDR3 totals 14 residues. CDR1 is MGHRA and CDR2 is YSYEKL in the germline V gene. This CDR3 is CASSHGHNTGELFF. CDR3 sequence (DNA): TGCGCCAGCAGCCATGGACACAACACCGGGGAGCTGTTTTTT.

This chain connects TRBV3-1 (or the pseudogene TRBV3-2) to TRBJ2-7; D might be TRBD2 (5 bases). This CDR3 region has 15 residues. The germline V and J ends were trimmed by 2 bases and 3 bases, with 14 bases remaining between them. Per the germline V gene, CDR1 is LGHDT and CDR2 is YNNKEL (reference sequence). CDR3 sequence (DNA): TGTGCCAGCAGCCAATCCTCCCCTCGGGGCTACGAGCAGTACTTC. It specifies CASSQSSPRGYEQYF.

This clone was seen only once. The V call is TRBV28, the J call TRBJ2-5; D may be TRBD2 (5 bases). CDR1 MDHEN and CDR2 SYDVKM come from the germline V gene. Between the trimmed V and J ends, which lost 5 bases and 7 bases, there was a span of 11 bases. This CDR3 contains 12 residues. The chain's CDR3 is CASSGEGGTQYF. The DNA of the CDR3 is TGTGCCAGCAGTGGGGAAGGAGGGACCCAGTACTTC.